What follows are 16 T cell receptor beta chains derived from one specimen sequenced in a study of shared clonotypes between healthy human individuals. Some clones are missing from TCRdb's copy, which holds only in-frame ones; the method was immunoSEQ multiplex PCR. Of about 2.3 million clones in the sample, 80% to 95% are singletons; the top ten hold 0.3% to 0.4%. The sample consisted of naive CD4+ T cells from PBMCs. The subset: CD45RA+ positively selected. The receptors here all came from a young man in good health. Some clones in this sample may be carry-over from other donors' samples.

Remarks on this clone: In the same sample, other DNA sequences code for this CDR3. This chain's CDR3 is CASSLGGSYGYTF. The CDR3 DNA is TGTGCCAGCAGTTTGGGGGGCTCCTATGGCTACACCTTC. The V and J genes are TRBV28 and TRBJ1-2, with D tentatively TRBD1 (6 bases). Looked up from germline, CDR1 is MDHEN and CDR2 is SYDVKM. Trimming cost V 3 bases and J 4 bases, with 9 bases left between them. There are 13 residues in the CDR3.

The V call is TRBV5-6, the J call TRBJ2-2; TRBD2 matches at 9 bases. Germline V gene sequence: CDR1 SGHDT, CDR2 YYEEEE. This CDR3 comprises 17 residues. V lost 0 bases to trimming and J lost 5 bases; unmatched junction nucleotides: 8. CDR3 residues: CASSLGLAGEVTGELFF. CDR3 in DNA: TGTGCCAGCAGCTTGGGGTTAGCGGGAGAGGTAACCGGGGAGCTGTTTTTT.

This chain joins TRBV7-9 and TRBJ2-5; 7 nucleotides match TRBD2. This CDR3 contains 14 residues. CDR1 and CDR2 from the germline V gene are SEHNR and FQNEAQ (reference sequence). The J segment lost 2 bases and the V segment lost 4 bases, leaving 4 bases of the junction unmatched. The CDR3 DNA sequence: TGTGCCAGCAGCTATACTAGCGCACAAGAGACCCAGTACTTC. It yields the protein CASSYTSAQETQYF. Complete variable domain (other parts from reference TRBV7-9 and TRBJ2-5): DTGVSQNPRHKITKRGQNVTFRCDPISEHNRLYWYRQTLGQGPEFLTYFQNEAQLEKSRLLSDRFSAERPKGSFSTLEIQRTEQGDSAMYLCASSYTSAQETQYFGPGTRLLVL.

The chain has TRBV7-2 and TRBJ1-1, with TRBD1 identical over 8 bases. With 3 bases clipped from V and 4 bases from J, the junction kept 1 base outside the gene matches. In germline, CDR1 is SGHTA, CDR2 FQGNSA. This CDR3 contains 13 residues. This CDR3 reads CASSFRGPTEAFF. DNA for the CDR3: TGTGCCAGCAGCTTCAGGGGGCCCACTGAAGCTTTCTTT. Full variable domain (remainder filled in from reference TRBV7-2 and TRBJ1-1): GAGVSQSPSNKVTEKGKDVELRCDPISGHTALYWYRQSLGQGLEFLIYFQGNSAPDKSGLPSDRFSAERTGGSVSTLTIQRTQQEDSAVYLCASSFRGPTEAFFGQGTRLTVV.

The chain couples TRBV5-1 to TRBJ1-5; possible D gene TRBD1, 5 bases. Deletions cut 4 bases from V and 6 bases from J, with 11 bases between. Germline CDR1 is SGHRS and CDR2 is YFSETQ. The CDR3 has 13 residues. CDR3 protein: CASSPGEGQPQHF. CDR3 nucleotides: TGCGCCAGCAGCCCGGGGGAGGGTCAGCCCCAGCATTTT.

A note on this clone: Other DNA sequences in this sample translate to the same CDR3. CDR3 amino acids: CASSLVLAGTYEQYF. Here the CDR3 DNA reads TGCGCCAGCAGCTTGGTCCTAGCGGGAACCTACGAGCAGTACTTC. The V and J genes are TRBV5-1 and TRBJ2-7; 9 bases align to TRBD2. Trimming removed 0 bases from V and 2 bases from J; junction bases left unmatched: 3. Germline V gene data show CDR1 as SGHRS and CDR2 as YFSETQ. This CDR3 spans 15 amino acids.

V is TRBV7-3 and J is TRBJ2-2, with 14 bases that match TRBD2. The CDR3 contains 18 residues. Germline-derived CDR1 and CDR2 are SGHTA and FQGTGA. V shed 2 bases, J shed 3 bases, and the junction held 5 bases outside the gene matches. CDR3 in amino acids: CASSLGTSGSRDTGELFF. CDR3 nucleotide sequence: TGTGCCAGCAGCTTAGGGACTAGCGGGAGTAGGGACACCGGGGAGCTGTTTTTT. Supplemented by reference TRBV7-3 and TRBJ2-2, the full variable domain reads GAGVSQTPSNKVTEKGKYVELRCDPISGHTALYWYRQSLGQGPEFLIYFQGTGAADDSGLPNDRFFAVRPEGSVSTLKIQRTERGDSAVYLCASSLGTSGSRDTGELFFGEGSRLTVL.

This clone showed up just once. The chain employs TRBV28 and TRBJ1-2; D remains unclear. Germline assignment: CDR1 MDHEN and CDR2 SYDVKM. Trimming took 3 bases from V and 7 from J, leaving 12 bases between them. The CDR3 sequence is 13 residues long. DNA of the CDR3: TGTGCCAGCAGTTTCTCCGCGATGGGTGGCTACACCTTC. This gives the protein CASSFSAMGGYTF.

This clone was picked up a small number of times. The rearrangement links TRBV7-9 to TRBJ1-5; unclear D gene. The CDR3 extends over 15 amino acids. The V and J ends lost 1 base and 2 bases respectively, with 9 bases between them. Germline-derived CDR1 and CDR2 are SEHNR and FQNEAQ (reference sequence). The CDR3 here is CASSLGFWGNQPQHF. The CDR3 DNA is TGTGCCAGCAGCTTAGGGTTTTGGGGCAATCAGCCCCAGCATTTT.

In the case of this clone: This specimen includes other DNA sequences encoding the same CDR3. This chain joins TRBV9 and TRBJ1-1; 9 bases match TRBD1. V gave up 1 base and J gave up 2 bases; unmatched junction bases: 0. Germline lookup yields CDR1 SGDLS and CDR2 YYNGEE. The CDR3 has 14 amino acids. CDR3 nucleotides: TGTGCCAGCAGCGTAACAGGGGGCAACACTGAAGCTTTCTTT. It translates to CASSVTGGNTEAFF.

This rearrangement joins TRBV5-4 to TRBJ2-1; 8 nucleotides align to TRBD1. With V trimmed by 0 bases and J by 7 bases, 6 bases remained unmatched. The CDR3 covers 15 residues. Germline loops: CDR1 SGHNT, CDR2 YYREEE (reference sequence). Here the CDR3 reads CASSLAGQGANEQFF. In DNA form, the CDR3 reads TGTGCCAGCAGCTTGGCCGGGCAGGGGGCTAATGAGCAGTTCTTC.

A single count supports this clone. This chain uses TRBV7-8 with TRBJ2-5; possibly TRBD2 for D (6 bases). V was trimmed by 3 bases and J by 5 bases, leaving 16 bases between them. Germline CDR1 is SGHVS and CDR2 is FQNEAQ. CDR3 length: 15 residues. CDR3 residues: CASSFVGRTGETQYF. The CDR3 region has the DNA TGTGCCAGCAGCTTCGTGGGGAGGACTGGGGAGACCCAGTACTTC.

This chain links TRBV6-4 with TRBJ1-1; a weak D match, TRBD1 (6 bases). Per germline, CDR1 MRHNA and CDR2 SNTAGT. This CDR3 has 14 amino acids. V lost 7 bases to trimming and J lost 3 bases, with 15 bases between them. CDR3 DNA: TGTGCCAGCAACCCGAACGCAGGGGACACTGAAGCTTTCTTT. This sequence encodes CASNPNAGDTEAFF.

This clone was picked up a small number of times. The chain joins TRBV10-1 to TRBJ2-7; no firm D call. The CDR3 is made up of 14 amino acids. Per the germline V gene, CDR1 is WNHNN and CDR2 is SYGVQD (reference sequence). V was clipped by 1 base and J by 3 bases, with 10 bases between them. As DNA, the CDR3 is TGCGCCAGCAGTGAGTTCGCTACGAGCTACGAGCAGTACTTC. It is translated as CASSEFATSYEQYF.

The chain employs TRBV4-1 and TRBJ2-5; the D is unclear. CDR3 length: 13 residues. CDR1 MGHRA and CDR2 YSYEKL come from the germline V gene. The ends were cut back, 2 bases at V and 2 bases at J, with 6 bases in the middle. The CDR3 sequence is CASSQSRQETQYF. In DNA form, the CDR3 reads TGCGCCAGCAGCCAATCCCGGCAAGAGACCCAGTACTTC.

The chain's CDR3 is CASSETRIGLVMETQYF. CDR3 bases: TGTGCCAGCAGTGAAACAAGAATCGGACTAGTTATGGAGACCCAGTACTTC. V gene TRBV25-1 combines with J gene TRBJ2-5, with TRBD2 matching 7 bases. The V segment lost 2 bases and the J segment 5 bases; nucleotides outside the gene matches: 14. CDR1 and CDR2 from the germline V gene are MGHDK and SYGVNS. This CDR3 comprises 17 residues.